This paragraph reports one TCR beta chain. Antigen unknown. There are 13 residues in the CDR3. Trimming cost V 0 bases and J 5 bases, with 4 bases left between them. Germline CDR1 reads KGHDR; CDR2 reads SFDVKD. The sample originates from a study of response to subunit inactivated influenza vaccine. General study results and limits: New T cells are recruited in small numbers by each seasonal influenza vaccination, according to the authors' suggestion.

TCRdb used MiXCR to reprocess the RT-PCR reads, holding one entry per CDR3 protein. This sample yields around 480,000 distinct CDR3 sequences, of which 15% to 20% are seen a single time; less than 4% belongs to the top ten. The chain joins TRBV24-1 to TRBJ2-1, with D unresolved. This receptor was obtained from a man between 50 and 69 years old who received an inactivated influenza vaccine. Source: CD4+ T cells sorted from PBMCs, taken 23 to 25 months after vaccination. CDR3 in amino acids: CATSDLRNNEQFF. In DNA form, the CDR3 reads TGTGCCACCAGTGATTTGCGAAACAATGAGCAGTTCTTC.